What follows describes a single T cell receptor beta chain. The sample originates from a study of brain T cells in children with intractable seizures. Surgery cases with the highest brain T cell transcript signatures were chosen for sequencing. The repertoire was sequenced with immunoSEQ multiplex PCR; TCRdb's copy has only in-frame clones and lacks some. The sample yields 80,000 or so clones, roughly 91% seen once. CDR3 length equals 16 residues. V shed 4 bases and J 0 bases; nucleotides not matched to a gene: 7. In germline, CDR1 is SGHRS, CDR2 YFSETQ. Material: peripheral blood, obtained at surgery. The clonotype was recovered from a boy less than two years old with tuberous sclerosis and intractable seizures. This chain links TRBV5-1 with TRBJ1-3; 7 bases align to TRBD1. This CDR3 is CASSPAGTVSGNTIYF. The CDR3 DNA is TGCGCCAGCAGCCCTGCCGGGACAGTCTCTGGAAACACCATATATTTT. The entire variable domain, with the rest obtained from reference TRBV5-1 and TRBJ1-3, is as follows: KAGVTQTPRYLIKTRGQQVTLSCSPISGHRSVSWYQQTPGQGLQFLFEYFSETQRNKGNFPGRFSGRQFSNSRSEMNVSTLELGDSALYLCASSPAGTVSGNTIYFGEGSWLTVV.